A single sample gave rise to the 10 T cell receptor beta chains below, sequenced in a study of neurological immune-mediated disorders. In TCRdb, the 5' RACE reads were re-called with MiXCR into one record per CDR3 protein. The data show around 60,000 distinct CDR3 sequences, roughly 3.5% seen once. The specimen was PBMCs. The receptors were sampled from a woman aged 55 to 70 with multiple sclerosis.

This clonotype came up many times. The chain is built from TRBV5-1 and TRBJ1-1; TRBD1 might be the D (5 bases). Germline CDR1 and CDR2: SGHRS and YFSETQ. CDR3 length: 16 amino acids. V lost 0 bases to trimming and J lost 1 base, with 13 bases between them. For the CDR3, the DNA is TGCGCCAGCAGCTTGGTAGGTTGGAGGGGGAACACTGAAGCTTTCTTT. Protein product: CASSLVGWRGNTEAFF.

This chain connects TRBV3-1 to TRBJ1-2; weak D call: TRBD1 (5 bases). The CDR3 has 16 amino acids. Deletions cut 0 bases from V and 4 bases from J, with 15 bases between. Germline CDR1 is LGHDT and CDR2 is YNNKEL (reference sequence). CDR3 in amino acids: CASSQDRGRGTYGYTF. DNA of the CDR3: TGTGCCAGCAGCCAAGATCGGGGTAGGGGAACCTATGGCTACACCTTC.

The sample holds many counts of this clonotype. The CDR3 here is CASSQVRGQSSGANVLTF. CDR3 bases: TGTGCCAGCAGCCAAGTCAGGGGGCAAAGCTCTGGGGCCAACGTCCTGACTTTC. J is TRBJ2-6 and V is TRBV4-2; 8 nucleotides match TRBD1. The CDR3 has 18 amino acids. The ends lost 1 base at V and 0 bases at J; junction bases unmatched: 5. Germline V gene sequence: CDR1 LGHNA, CDR2 YNFKEQ.

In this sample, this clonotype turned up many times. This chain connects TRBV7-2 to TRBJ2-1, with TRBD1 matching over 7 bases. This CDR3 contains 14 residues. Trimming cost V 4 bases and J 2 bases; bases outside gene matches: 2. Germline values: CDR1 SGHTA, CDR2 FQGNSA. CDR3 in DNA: TGTGCCAGCAGCTCGACAGGGACCTACAATGAGCAGTTCTTC. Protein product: CASSSTGTYNEQFF.

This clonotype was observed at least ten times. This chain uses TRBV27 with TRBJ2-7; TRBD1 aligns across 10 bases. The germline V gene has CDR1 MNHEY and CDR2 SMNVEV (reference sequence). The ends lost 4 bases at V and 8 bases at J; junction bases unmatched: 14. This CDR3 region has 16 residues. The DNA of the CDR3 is TGTGCCAGCAGTTCCCGATTGGGGACAGGGGAGACAAAGCAGTACTTC. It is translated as CASSSRLGTGETKQYF.

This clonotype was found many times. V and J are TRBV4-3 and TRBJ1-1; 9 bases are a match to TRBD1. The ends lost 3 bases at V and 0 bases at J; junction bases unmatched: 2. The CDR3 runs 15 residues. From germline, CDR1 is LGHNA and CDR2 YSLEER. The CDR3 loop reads CASSHGQGMNTEAFF. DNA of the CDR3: TGCGCCAGCAGCCATGGACAGGGGATGAACACTGAAGCTTTCTTT.

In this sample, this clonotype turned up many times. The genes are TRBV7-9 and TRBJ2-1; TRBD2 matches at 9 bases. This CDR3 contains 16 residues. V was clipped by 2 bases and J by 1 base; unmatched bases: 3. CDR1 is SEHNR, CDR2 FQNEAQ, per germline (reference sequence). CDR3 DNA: TGTGCCAGCAGCTTAAGTCTAGCGGGGTCCTACAATGAGCAGTTCTTC. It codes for CASSLSLAGSYNEQFF.

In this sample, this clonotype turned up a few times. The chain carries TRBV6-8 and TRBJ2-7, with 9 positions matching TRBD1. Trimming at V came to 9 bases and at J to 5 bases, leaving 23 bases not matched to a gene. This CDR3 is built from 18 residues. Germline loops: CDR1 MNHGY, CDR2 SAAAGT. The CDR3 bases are TGTGCCAGAGATTTGGACTTCCGGGGGACAGGGTGGCGGAACGAGCAGTACTTC. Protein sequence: CARDLDFRGTGWRNEQYF.

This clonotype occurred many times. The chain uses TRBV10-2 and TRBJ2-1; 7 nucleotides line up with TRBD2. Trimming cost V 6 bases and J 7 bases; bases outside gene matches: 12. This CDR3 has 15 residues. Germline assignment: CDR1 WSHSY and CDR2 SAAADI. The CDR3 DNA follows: TGCGCCAGCAGAGGAGACGGCGGGAGCGGAAATGAGCAGTTCTTC. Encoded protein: CASRGDGGSGNEQFF.

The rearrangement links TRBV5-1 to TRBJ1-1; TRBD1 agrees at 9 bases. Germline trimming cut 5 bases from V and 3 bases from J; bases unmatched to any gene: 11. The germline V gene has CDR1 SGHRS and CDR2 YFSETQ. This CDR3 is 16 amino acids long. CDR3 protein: CASRDPGTGLYTEAFF. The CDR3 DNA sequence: TGCGCCAGCAGGGACCCCGGGACAGGGCTGTACACTGAAGCTTTCTTT.